Presented here are 8 T cell receptor beta chains from one specimen sequenced in a study of blood T cell repertoires in COVID-19 (TCRdb year 2020). Receptors were amplified or captured by the immunoSEQ multiplex PCR assay. Here the immuneACCESS table is served through TCRdb, limited to in-frame sequences with V and J called. Missing clones are a known gap in these copies; in checked studies unresolved V genes cover under half, and the rest lacks a known reason. The sample profile shows about 280,000 clones; around 82% of them were found once. The ten biggest clones cover over 9% of the sample. The material sequenced was peripheral blood. Receptor source: a woman aged 45-60 years who had recovered from COVID-19.

The chain carries TRBV5-8 and TRBJ1-6, with a possible D match to TRBD1 (5 bases). V lost 5 bases and J 10 bases, leaving 16 bases between the germline ends. Germline V gene lookup returns CDR1 SGHTS and CDR2 YDEGEE. The CDR3 has 14 amino acids. In DNA, the CDR3 is TGTGCCAGCAGTCGACAGTGGGGCCTGTCACCCCTCCACTTT. Its protein is CASSRQWGLSPLHF.

This chain joins TRBV7-8 and TRBJ2-7; D perhaps matches TRBD2 (5 bases). Germline CDR1 SGHVS, CDR2 FQNEAQ. The CDR3 is made up of 15 amino acids. Trimming stripped 4 bases from V and 2 bases from J, with 15 bases between. The CDR3 nucleotides are TGTGCCAGCAGCTCCGACCCCGGAGGAACCTACGAGCAGTACTTC. This sequence encodes CASSSDPGGTYEQYF.

V usage is TRBV28 and J usage is TRBJ2-5, with TRBD1 identical over 10 bases. The CDR3 sequence is 15 residues long. The germline V gene has CDR1 MDHEN and CDR2 SYDVKM. J lost 4 bases, V lost 7 bases, and 9 bases had no gene match. The DNA for the CDR3 is TGTGCCAGCAATCGTCGGACAGGGGGGCCAGAGACCCAGTACTTC. Amino acids: CASNRRTGGPETQYF. Using reference TRBV28 and TRBJ2-5 for the parts outside the CDR3, the full variable domain is DVKVTQSSRYLVKRTGEKVFLECVQDMDHENMFWYRQDPGLGLRLIYFSYDVKMKEKGDIPEGYSVSREKKERFSLILESASTNQTSMYLCASNRRTGGPETQYFGPGTRLLVL.

This clone turned up a few times. This sequence joins TRBV28 and TRBJ2-2; D ambiguous. The length of the CDR3 is 16 residues. Germline CDR1 reads MDHEN; CDR2 reads SYDVKM. Trimming pared 1 base from V and 1 base from J, leaving 10 bases between. The CDR3 spells CASSLSSFLNTGELFF. The CDR3 coding sequence is TGTGCCAGCAGTTTATCAAGCTTCCTGAACACCGGGGAGCTGTTTTTT.

This clone has more than one count but fewer than ten. This chain joins TRBV7-2 and TRBJ1-5, with unresolved D. CDR3 length: 13 residues. In germline, CDR1 is SGHTA, CDR2 FQGNSA. Trimming shortened V by 1 base and J by 6 bases, and 7 bases separated the two germline ends. The CDR3 nucleotides are TGTGCCAGCAGCTTAGATGAGGGTCAGCCCCAGCATTTT. Translated, it gives CASSLDEGQPQHF.

The V call is TRBV28, the J call TRBJ1-1; D is undetermined. CDR1 and CDR2 from the germline V gene are MDHEN and SYDVKM. The CDR3 length is 14 residues. Trimming pared 4 bases from V and 1 base from J, leaving 10 bases between. For the CDR3, the DNA is TGTGCCAGCAGTTCCGGGATCAGGAACACTGAAGCTTTCTTT. Its translation: CASSSGIRNTEAFF. The variable domain in full, with the rest retrieved from reference TRBV28 and TRBJ1-1, is DVKVTQSSRYLVKRTGEKVFLECVQDMDHENMFWYRQDPGLGLRLIYFSYDVKMKEKGDIPEGYSVSREKKERFSLILESASTNQTSMYLCASSSGIRNTEAFFGQGTRLTVV.

This clone came up a few times. The rearrangement uses TRBV30 and TRBJ1-4; the match to TRBD1 covers 7 bases. V shed 1 base and J 13 bases; nucleotides not matched to a gene: 3. CDR1 is GTSNPN and CDR2 is SVGIG in the germline V gene (reference sequence). The CDR3 loop spans 11 amino acids. The CDR3 loop is CAWSAQGRLFF. Written as DNA, the CDR3 is TGTGCCTGGAGTGCACAGGGGAGACTGTTTTTT.

The chain combines TRBV4-1 with TRBJ1-2, with D uncertain. In germline, CDR1 is MGHRA, CDR2 YSYEKL. V shed 0 bases and J shed 2 bases, with 10 bases lying between them. The CDR3 covers 15 residues. CDR3 nucleotides: TGCGCCAGCAGCCAAGATTTCCAGTACAACTATGGCTACACCTTC. Protein: CASSQDFQYNYGYTF.